The 2 T cell receptor beta chains below all came from one sample that was sequenced in a study of regulatory T cells in long-lasting Graves disease. Noted time point: newly diagnosed GD, antithyroid drugs for less than 3 months. PBMCs provided the RNA from which the TCR library was made. Assembly of TCR beta libraries relied on iRepertoire HTBI primers together with Arm-PCR of CDR3 regions. One entry per CDR3 protein results from TCRdb running MiXCR on the multiplex PCR reads. The top ten hold under 10% of the sample, which has about 540,000 distinct CDR3 sequences, approximately 15% seen once. These data also formed part of another study, on T cells in Graves' hyperthyroidism and ophthalmopathy.

This material consisted of peripheral blood mononuclear cells (PBMCs), taken at new diagnosis, from a patient treated with antithyroid drugs. These receptors were taken from a man aged 25 to 45 with Graves disease.

This clonotype was recorded many times. The CDR3 DNA reads as TGCAGTGCTACGCGGGACGAGCAGTACTTC. Protein: CSATRDEQYF. The V call is TRBV20-1, the J call TRBJ2-7; D may be TRBD2 (5 bases). The CDR3 covers 10 residues. CDR1 is DFQATT, CDR2 SNEGSKA, per germline (reference sequence). V was clipped by 4 bases and J by 5 bases, with 6 bases between them.

The DNA of the CDR3 is TGCAGTGCTAGAGTAAGTGGAGGCAGGAGCTCGGGTGAGCAGTTCTTC. This codes for CSARVSGGRSSGEQFF. The V and J genes are TRBV20-1 and TRBJ2-1; perhaps TRBD2 as D (5 bases). Deletions cut 1 base from V and 9 bases from J, with 22 bases between. Per germline, CDR1 DFQATT and CDR2 SNEGSKA (reference sequence). This CDR3 has 16 residues.